These 27 T cell receptor beta chains were sequenced from one sample in a study of blood T cell repertoires in acute mononucleosis. Repertoires were generated with immunoSEQ multiplex PCR, while TCRdb's copy carries only in-frame clones and drops some. The sample has about 1,800 clones; 20% are singletons. As for time point: convalescence about 6 months (5-8 months) after acute presentation (visit 7). Here the sequenced sample was EBV YVL epitope tetramer+ CD8+ T cells sorted from PBMCs, taken during convalescence from infectious mononucleosis. The sample's subset: CD8 T cells binding a tetramer with EBV BRLF1 109-117 peptide (YVL-BR). Receptors were obtained from a woman aged 18 to 35 with infectious mononucleosis caused by EBV.

In DNA form, the CDR3 reads TGCAGCGTTGGGCCCCTTTACAATGAGCAGTTCTTC. Translating gives CSVGPLYNEQFF. The genes are TRBV29-1 and TRBJ2-1; D gene uncertain. Germline V gives CDR1 SQVTM, CDR2 ANQGSEA. The CDR3 is 12 amino acids. V lost 4 bases to trimming and J lost 4 bases, with 8 bases between them.

As concerns this clone: A far larger clone lies a single base away; this is likely a read error. The chain carries TRBV29-1 and TRBJ2-1; D gene unclear. Per the germline V gene, CDR1 is SQVTM and CDR2 is ANQGSEA. Trimming pared 7 bases from V and 4 bases from J, leaving 14 bases between. This CDR3 contains 13 residues. The CDR3 DNA follows: TGCAGCGGTGGGCAGGCCCTTTACAATGAGCAGTTCTTC. Protein product: CSGGQALYNEQFF.

This clone was counted ten times or more. Sequence at one end of the junction differs from germline and may be a read error. The chain recombines TRBV6-4 with TRBJ2-5; 8 nucleotides match TRBD2. There are 16 residues in the CDR3. Germline assignment: CDR1 MRHNA and CDR2 SNTAGT. The CDR3 DNA reads as TGTGCCAGCAGTTACTCTACTAGCGGTTACCAAGAGACCCAGTACTTC. This gives the protein CASSYSTSGYQETQYF.

This clone has a count of ten or more. This sequence joins TRBV25-1 and TRBJ2-1; the D gene is possibly TRBD2 (7 bases). Deletions cut 5 bases from V and 1 base from J, with 18 bases between. Germline V gene lookup returns CDR1 MGHDK and CDR2 SYGVNS. The CDR3 is made up of 17 amino acids. The CDR3 loop is CASSPLTGGESYNEQFF. CDR3 in DNA: TGTGCCAGCAGTCCCCTCACGGGGGGCGAATCCTACAATGAGCAGTTCTTC.

The V and J genes are TRBV29-1 and TRBJ2-1; D not resolved. Trimming left V 4 bases short and J 14 bases short, with 18 bases between. The CDR3 consists of 12 residues. CDR1 and CDR2 (germline): SQVTM, ANQGSEA. The CDR3 reads CSVVAGANNEFF. CDR3 DNA sequence: TGCAGCGTTGTGGCAGGCGCAAACAATGAGTTCTTC.

The sample holds many counts of this clone. CDR3 nucleotide sequence: TGTGCCAGCAGTTACGACGAGGGCTACGAGCAGTACTTC. Encoded protein: CASSYDEGYEQYF. The genes are TRBV25-1 and TRBJ2-7; D possibly corresponds to TRBD2 (5 bases). This CDR3 contains 13 residues. V was pared by 5 bases and J by 3 bases, with 11 bases between. Germline V lookup: CDR1 MGHDK, CDR2 SYGVNS.

In its sample, this clone was seen many times. This chain joins TRBV14 and TRBJ2-7; D unresolved. V gave up 6 bases and J gave up 7 bases, with 10 bases separating them. CDR3 length equals 11 residues. From germline, CDR1 is SGHDN and CDR2 FVKESK. Written as DNA, the CDR3 is TGTGCCAGCAGTGCGCAAATGGAGCAGTACTTC. It yields the protein CASSAQMEQYF.

The genes are TRBV25-1 and TRBJ1-2, with 7 bases fitting TRBD1. The CDR3 sequence is 13 residues long. Trimming cost V 10 bases and J 6 bases; bases outside gene matches: 11. Germline V lookup: CDR1 MGHDK, CDR2 SYGVNS. The CDR3 is CATLGLGQDGYTF. CDR3 bases: TGTGCCACCCTAGGTTTAGGACAGGATGGCTACACCTTC.

The V and J genes are TRBV7-9 and TRBJ2-7; 9 positions agree with TRBD1. CDR1 and CDR2 from the germline V gene are SEHNR and FQNEAQ (reference sequence). The CDR3 sequence is 14 residues long. J was trimmed by 9 bases and V by 10 bases; bases with no gene match: 16. This CDR3 is CAIINRDRALGQYF. The DNA of the CDR3 is TGTGCCATCATAAACCGGGACAGGGCCCTGGGGCAGTACTTC.

This clone has more than one count but fewer than ten. The genes are TRBV7-3 and TRBJ2-3; D not resolved. V dropped 5 bases and J dropped 4 bases, with 19 bases sitting between them. This CDR3 is 16 amino acids long. Germline-derived CDR1 and CDR2 are SGHTA and FQGTGA. The CDR3 bases are TGTGCCAGCAGCCAAGGGTGGTTTCCTCGCGCAGATACGCAGTATTTT. Protein product: CASSQGWFPRADTQYF.

This chain uses TRBV6-7 with TRBJ2-1, with 10 nucleotides matching TRBD2. TRBV6-7 belongs to the ORF category, with a function that is uncertain. The CDR3 runs to 16 residues. The J segment lost 14 bases and the V segment lost 11 bases, leaving 24 bases of the junction unmatched. The CDR3 nucleotides read TGTGCCCGCTCCGGGACTAGCGATACCCTCTCCTACAATGAGTTCTTC. It specifies CARSGTSDTLSYNEFF.

V and J are TRBV7-2 and TRBJ2-7, with 8 positions matching TRBD1. CDR3 length equals 15 residues. Trimming removed 5 bases from V and 5 bases from J; junction bases left unmatched: 11. Germline values: CDR1 SGHTA, CDR2 FQGNSA. The CDR3 DNA sequence: TGTGCCAGCAGCCCCGACCCGACAGGGGCGGACGAGCAGTACTTC. This encodes CASSPDPTGADEQYF. Full variable domain (rest looked up from reference TRBV7-2 and TRBJ2-7): GAGVSQSPSNKVTEKGKDVELRCDPISGHTALYWYRQSLGQGLEFLIYFQGNSAPDKSGLPSDRFSAERTGGSVSTLTIQRTQQEDSAVYLCASSPDPTGADEQYFGPGTRLTVT.

The chain has TRBV7-2 and TRBJ2-7, with D maybe TRBD1 (5 bases). Germline values: CDR1 SGHTA, CDR2 FQGNSA. Trimming removed 6 bases from V and 1 base from J, with 10 bases in between. CDR3 length: 13 residues. CDR3 nucleotides: TGTGCCAGCAGTTACCAGGGTTCCTACGAGCAGTACTTC. Protein product: CASSYQGSYEQYF.

In the case of this clone: It is likely a read error: a sequence one base away is far more abundant. The same CDR3 arises from other DNA sequences in this sample as well. The chain uses TRBV27 and TRBJ1-1, with 8 positions matching TRBD1. Per germline, CDR1 MNHEY and CDR2 SMNVEV (reference sequence). The CDR3 consists of 13 residues. DNA for the CDR3: TGTGCCAGCAGTTCCGCAGGGGGCACTGAGGCTTTCTTT. Its protein product is CASSSAGGTEAFF.

CDR3: CSVGVRGGAGANVLTF. Written as DNA, the CDR3 is TGCAGCGTTGGAGTAAGGGGGGGAGCTGGGGCCAACGTCCTGACTTTC. The chain has TRBV29-1 and TRBJ2-6; a possible D gene is TRBD2 (7 bases). The CDR3 is 16 residues long. With 4 bases removed from V and 2 bases from J, the gap between germline ends came to 15 bases. The germline V gene encodes CDR1 SQVTM and CDR2 ANQGSEA. Based on the CDR3 plus reference TRBV29-1 and TRBJ2-6, the full variable domain is SAVISQKPSRDICQRGTSLTIQCQVDSQVTMMFWYRQQPGQSLTLIATANQGSEATYESGFVIDKFPISRPNLTFSTLTVSNMSPEDSSIYLCSVGVRGGAGANVLTFGAGSRLTVL.

This clone was counted only a few times. A far larger clone lies a single base away; this is likely a read error. In the same sample, other DNA sequences code for this CDR3. The chain links TRBV25-1 to TRBJ2-7; TRBD1 matches 8 bases. CDR1 and CDR2 from the germline V gene are MGHDK and SYGVNS. The CDR3 contains 14 residues. CDR3: CASSQDRDSYEQYF. The CDR3 coding sequence is TGCGCCAGCAGCCAGGACAGGGACTCCTACGAGCAGTACTTC.

This clone was counted a few times. This chain links TRBV11-2 with TRBJ2-1; tentatively, D is TRBD2 (6 bases). Germline V gene data show CDR1 as SGHAT and CDR2 as FQNNGV. The length of the CDR3 is 12 residues. Trimming pared 8 bases from V and 5 bases from J, leaving 10 bases between. The CDR3 sequence is CASWRVNNEQFF. In nucleotides, the CDR3 is TGTGCCAGCTGGAGGGTAAACAATGAGCAGTTCTTC.

Notes on this clone: This may stem from a read error, because a much larger clone lies one nucleotide away. The genes are TRBV21-1 and TRBJ2-5; the DNA was not used to check the table's D call, TRBD2. TRBV21-1 corresponds to a pseudogene. This CDR3 is 16 amino acids long. CDR3: CASSLASGGAAGTQYF. The CDR3 DNA reads as TGTGCCAGCAGCTTGGCTAGCGGGGGGGCCGCGGGGACCCAGTACTTC.

With regard to this clone: A much larger clone sits a single nucleotide away, making a read error possible. J is TRBJ2-5 and V is TRBV14; 12 nucleotides line up with TRBD2. Germline CDR1 is SGHDN and CDR2 is FVKESK. J lost 7 bases, V lost 5 bases, and 11 bases had no gene match. This CDR3 is 16 amino acids long. CDR3 DNA sequence: TGTGCCAGCAGCTTGGCTAGCGGGGGGGCCGCGGGGACCCAGTACTTC. Amino acid sequence: CASSLASGGAAGTQYF.

The rearrangement links TRBV29-1 to TRBJ2-1; 7 positions match TRBD2. V dropped 4 bases and J dropped 4; count of bases not matched to a gene: 4. This CDR3 comprises 13 residues. CDR1 is SQVTM, CDR2 ANQGSEA, per germline. The CDR3: CSVGEGVYNEQFF. In DNA form, the CDR3 reads TGCAGCGTTGGGGAGGGCGTTTACAATGAGCAGTTCTTC.

As to this clone: A far larger clone lies a single base away; this is likely a read error. The chain has TRBV4-1 and TRBJ2-1; D unresolved. The CDR3 has 12 residues. Trimming removed 5 bases at V and 5 bases at J, with 7 bases between. The germline CDR1 and CDR2 sequences are MGHRA and YSYEKL. The CDR3 here is CASSLVHNEQFF. In nucleotides, the CDR3 is TGCGCCAGCAGCTTGGTTCACAATGAGCAGTTCTTC.

The sample holds a few counts of this clone. It is likely a read error: a sequence one base away is far more abundant. This chain links TRBV29-1 with TRBJ2-1; D unclear. Germline V CDR1 and CDR2: SQVTM, ANQGSEA. Deletions cut 3 bases from V and 7 bases from J, with 7 bases between. The CDR3 is made up of 11 amino acids. This CDR3 reads CSVDSWNEQFF. The CDR3 DNA sequence: TGCAGCGTTGACTCTTGGAATGAGCAGTTCTTC.

A note on this clone: A far larger clone is just one base off, so this is likely a read error. The genes are TRBV23-1 and TRBJ2-1; 8 bases match TRBD2. TRBV23-1 is reported as an ORF; its role is uncertain. The CDR3 spans 13 residues. The CDR3 sequence is CASSFPSGNEQFF. The CDR3 DNA is TGTGCCAGCAGCTTCCCTAGCGGGAATGAGCAGTTCTTC.

This clone was counted between two and nine times. A far larger clone is off by one base, so a read error is likely. The sample contains more than one DNA sequence encoding this CDR3. This chain links TRBV30 with TRBJ1-2; D remains unclear. Germline CDR1 reads GTSNPN; CDR2 reads SVGIG (reference sequence). This CDR3 is 13 amino acids long. CDR3 amino acids: CAWAPVGNYGYSF. CDR3 coding DNA: TGTGCCTGGGCCCCTGTAGGGAACTATGGCTACAGCTTC.

This clone was observed a handful of times. The chain recombines TRBV7-3 with TRBJ2-7; 8 positions match TRBD1. Germline CDR1 reads SGHTA; CDR2 reads FQGTGA. The CDR3 length is 14 residues. With V trimmed by 8 bases and J by 5 bases, 11 bases remained unmatched. The CDR3 sequence is CASQTPTGADEQYF. The DNA of the CDR3 is TGTGCCAGCCAAACCCCGACAGGGGCGGACGAGCAGTACTTC.

As to this clone: The likely explanation is a read error, given a far larger clone one base away. This chain links TRBV14 with TRBJ2-1; D remains ambiguous. CDR3 length: 15 amino acids. Germline CDR1 reads SGHDN; CDR2 reads FVKESK. The CDR3 protein is CASSQVPRDYNEQFF. As DNA, the CDR3 is TGCGCCAGCAGCCAAGTACCCCGAGACTACAATGAGCAGTTCTTC.

This clone has at least ten counts. At one end the junction does not follow the germline gene, possibly because of a read error. V gene TRBV28 combines with J gene TRBJ1-5; D remains ambiguous. Germline V CDR1 and CDR2: MDHEN, SYDVKM. The CDR3 runs 15 residues. In DNA, the CDR3 is TGTGCCGGCAGTTCCCTCAGGAGATCCAATCAGCCCCAGCATTTT. It codes for CAGSSLRRSNQPQHF.